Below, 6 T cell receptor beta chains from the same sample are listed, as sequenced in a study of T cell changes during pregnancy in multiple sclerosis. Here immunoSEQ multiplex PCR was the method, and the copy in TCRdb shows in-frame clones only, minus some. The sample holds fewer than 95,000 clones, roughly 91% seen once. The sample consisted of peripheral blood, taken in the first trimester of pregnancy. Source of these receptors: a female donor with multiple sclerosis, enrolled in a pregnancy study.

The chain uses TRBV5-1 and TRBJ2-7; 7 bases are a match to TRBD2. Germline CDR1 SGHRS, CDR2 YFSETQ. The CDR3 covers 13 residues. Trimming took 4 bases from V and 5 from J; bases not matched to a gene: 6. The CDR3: CASSPTGGHEQYF. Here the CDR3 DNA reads TGCGCCAGCAGCCCGACGGGGGGTCACGAGCAGTACTTC.

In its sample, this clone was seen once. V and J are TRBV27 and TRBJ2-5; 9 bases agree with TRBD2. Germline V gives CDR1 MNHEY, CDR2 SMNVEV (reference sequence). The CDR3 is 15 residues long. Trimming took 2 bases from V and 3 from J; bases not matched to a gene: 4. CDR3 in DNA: TGTGCCAGCAGTTTACAGCTAGCGGGGAAAGAGACCCAGTACTTC. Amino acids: CASSLQLAGKETQYF.

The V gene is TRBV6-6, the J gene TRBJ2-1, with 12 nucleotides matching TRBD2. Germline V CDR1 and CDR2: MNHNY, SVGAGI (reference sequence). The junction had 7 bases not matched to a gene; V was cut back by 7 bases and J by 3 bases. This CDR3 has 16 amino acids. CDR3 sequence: CASTTRLAGDYNEQFF. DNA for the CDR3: TGTGCCAGCACCACCCGACTAGCGGGGGACTACAATGAGCAGTTCTTC.

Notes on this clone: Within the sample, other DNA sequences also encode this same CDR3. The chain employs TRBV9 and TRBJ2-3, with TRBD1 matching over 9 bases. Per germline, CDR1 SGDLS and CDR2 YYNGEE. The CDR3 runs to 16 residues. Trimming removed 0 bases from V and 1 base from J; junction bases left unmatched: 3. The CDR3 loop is CASSVVGQGGTDTQYF. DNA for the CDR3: TGTGCCAGCAGCGTAGTGGGACAGGGAGGCACAGATACGCAGTATTTT.

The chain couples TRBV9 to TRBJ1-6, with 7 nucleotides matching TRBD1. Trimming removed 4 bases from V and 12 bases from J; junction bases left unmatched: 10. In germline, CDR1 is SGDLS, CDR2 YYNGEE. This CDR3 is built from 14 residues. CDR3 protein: CASSPQGPGGPLHF. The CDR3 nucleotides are TGTGCCAGCAGCCCACAAGGTCCAGGGGGACCCCTCCACTTT.

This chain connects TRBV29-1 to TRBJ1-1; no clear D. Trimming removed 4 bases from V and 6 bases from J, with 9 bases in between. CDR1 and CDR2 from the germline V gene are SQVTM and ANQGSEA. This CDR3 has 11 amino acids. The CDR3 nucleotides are TGCAGCGTTGGTACTACGGCTGAAGCTTTCTTT. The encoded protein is CSVGTTAEAFF.